This T cell receptor (beta chain) was sequenced during a study of CD8+CD57+ T cells in acquired aplastic anemia. Study as a whole: The mean DNA yield obtained from sorted CD4+ and CD8+ cells came to 3.2 ug. Healthy-donor CD4+ cells averaged roughly 9.8 million reads.

Genomic DNA was employed as the template in profiling TCR beta VDJ and CDR3. One entry per CDR3 protein, called by TCRdb with MiXCR from the reads. In the table there are more than 150,000 distinct CDR3 sequences, 35% to 50% of which are singletons. This clonotype was counted ten times or more. Its antigen is as yet unknown. Regarding the study as a whole: Shared by patients and controls, nearly 30 CD8+ CDR3s were abundant in patients. Patients were compared with controls for CD8+ Simpson's diversity, and no significant difference emerged.

The CDR3 has 14 residues. With 2 bases removed from V and 8 bases from J, the gap between germline ends came to 15 bases. Germline assignment: CDR1 LNHDA and CDR2 SQIVND (reference sequence). The sequenced sample was sorted CD4+, CD8+, or CD8+CD57+ T cells (not recorded which) from PBMCs. The chain employs TRBV19 and TRBJ1-2; TRBD1 might be the D (5 bases). The receptor was isolated from a human donor in good health. As DNA, the CDR3 is TGTGCCAGTAGTATAATGGGGTTACGGGACGGCTACACCTTC. This encodes CASSIMGLRDGYTF.